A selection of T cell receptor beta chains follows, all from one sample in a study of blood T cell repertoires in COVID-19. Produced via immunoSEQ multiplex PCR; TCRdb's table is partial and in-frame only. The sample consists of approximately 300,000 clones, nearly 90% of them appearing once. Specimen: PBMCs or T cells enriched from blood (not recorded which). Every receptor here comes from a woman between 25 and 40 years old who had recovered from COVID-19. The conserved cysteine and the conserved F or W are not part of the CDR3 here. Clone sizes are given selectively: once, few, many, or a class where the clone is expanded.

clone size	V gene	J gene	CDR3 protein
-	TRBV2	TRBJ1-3	ASRDISGNTIY
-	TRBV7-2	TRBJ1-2	ASSLVSSRGYT
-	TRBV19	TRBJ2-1	ASSPRLAGGRSSYNEQF
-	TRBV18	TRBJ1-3	ASSPIHQGSQDSGNTIY
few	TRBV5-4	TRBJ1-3	ASSSGQGRLSGNTIY
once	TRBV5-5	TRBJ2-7	ASRGLAGGYEQY
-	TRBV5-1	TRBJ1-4	ASSLLGANEKLF
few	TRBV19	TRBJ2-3	ASSTSGTSGSDTQY
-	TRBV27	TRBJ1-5	ASSARQGTRNQPQH
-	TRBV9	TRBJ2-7	ASSGDRGSYEQY
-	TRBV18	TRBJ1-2	ASSPWAGGPYGYT
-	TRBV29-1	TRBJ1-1	SVGQGHTEAF
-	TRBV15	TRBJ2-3	ATSRDTSGGTDTQY
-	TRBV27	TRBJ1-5	ASSFGGGYQPQH
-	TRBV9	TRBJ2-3	ASSVAAGGLTDTQY
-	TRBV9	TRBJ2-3	ASRMSGAPDTQY
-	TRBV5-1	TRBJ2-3	ASSLGGGATDTQY
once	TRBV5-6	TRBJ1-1	ASSLPGGLNTEAF
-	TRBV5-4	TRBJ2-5	ASSLGQYQETQY
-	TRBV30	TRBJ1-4	AWSVRTPTNEKLF
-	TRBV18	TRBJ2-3	ASGTLPVSTDTQY
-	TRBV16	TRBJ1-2	ASSQSSPRGHYGYT
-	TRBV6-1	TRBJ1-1	ASSEAPGHLNTEAF
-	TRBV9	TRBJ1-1	ASSPLGGLDTEAF
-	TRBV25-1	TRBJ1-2	ASSEFRGVGGYT
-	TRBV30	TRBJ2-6	AWSRGGGSGANVLT
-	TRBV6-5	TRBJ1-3	ASSFSVSSGNTIY
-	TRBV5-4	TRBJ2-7	ASSPSGRGTYEQY
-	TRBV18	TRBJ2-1	ASSPDRHNEQF